This T cell receptor (beta chain) was identified in a study of regulatory T cells in long-lasting Graves disease. This CDR3 contains 14 residues. The germline CDR1 and CDR2 sequences are SGHAT and FQNNGV. Relying on iRepertoire HTBI primers and Arm-PCR of CDR3 regions, the team built TCR beta libraries. Each CDR3 protein is one row after TCRdb ran MiXCR on the multiplex PCR reads. The sample contains almost 450,000 distinct CDR3 sequences, less than 20% of which appear only once. Note on this clonotype: A far larger clone is one base from this, pointing to a likely read error.

Time point reported: newly diagnosed GD, antithyroid drugs for less than 3 months. PBMC RNA was the source of the TCR library. The data were also submitted as part of a second study, on T cells in Graves' hyperthyroidism and ophthalmopathy. That report adds: Not enrolled were patients with uncontrolled infection, other autoimmune disease, pregnancy or lactation.

The clonotype originates from a woman in her thirties with Graves disease. The specimen was peripheral blood mononuclear cells (PBMCs), collected at new diagnosis, from a patient treated with antithyroid drugs. This chain links TRBV11-2 with TRBJ1-1, with no clear D. DNA for the CDR3: TGTGCCAGCAGCTTAGCGCGCGGGGTCACTGAAGCTTGCTTT. It encodes CASSLARGVTEACF.